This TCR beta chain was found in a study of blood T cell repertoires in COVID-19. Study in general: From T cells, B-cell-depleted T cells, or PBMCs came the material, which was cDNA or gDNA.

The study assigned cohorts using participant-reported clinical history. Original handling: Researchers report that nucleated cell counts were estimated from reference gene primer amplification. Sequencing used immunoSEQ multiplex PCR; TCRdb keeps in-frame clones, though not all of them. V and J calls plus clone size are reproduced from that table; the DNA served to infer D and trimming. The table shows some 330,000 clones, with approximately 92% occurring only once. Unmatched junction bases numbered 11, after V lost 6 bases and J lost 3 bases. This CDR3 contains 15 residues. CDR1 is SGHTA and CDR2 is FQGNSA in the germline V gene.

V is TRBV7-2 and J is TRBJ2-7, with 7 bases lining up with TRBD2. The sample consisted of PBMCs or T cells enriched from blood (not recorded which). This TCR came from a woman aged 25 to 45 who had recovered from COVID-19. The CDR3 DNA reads TGTGCCAGCAGTCCGGGACTAATGGATTTCTACGAGCAGTACTTC. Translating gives CASSPGLMDFYEQYF.